This is a list of T cell receptor beta chains from one sample in a study of blood T cell repertoires in COVID-19. Data came from immunoSEQ multiplex PCR; TCRdb stores just in-frame clones and leaves some out. The top ten clones hold roughly 4.6% of a sample with around 100,000 clones, about 91% of them seen once. Sequenced input: peripheral blood. The receptor source for this set is a human donor in a cohort sampled during active COVID-19. The CDR3 runs from the conserved cysteine through the conserved F or W. The order of the fields is CDR3 DNA, CDR3 protein, J gene, clone size, V gene, D gene. A D gene is named only where the DNA matches it firmly. Size tells how often a clone was seen (once, few, many) or the class of an expanded clone, and some rows leave it out.

CDR3 DNA: TGTGCCATCAGTGAAGGACAGAGGCGGAGCACAGATACGCAGTATTTT
CDR3 protein: CAISEGQRRSTDTQYF
J gene: TRBJ2-3
clone size: NA
V gene: TRBV10-3
D gene: NA

CDR3 DNA: TGTGCCTGGAGTGTGACAGATAATTCACCCCTCCACTTT
CDR3 protein: CAWSVTDNSPLHF
J gene: TRBJ1-6
clone size: NA
V gene: TRBV30
D gene: NA

CDR3 DNA: TGTGCCAGCAGTAGACAGGACTATGGCTACACCTTC
CDR3 protein: CASSRQDYGYTF
J gene: TRBJ1-2
clone size: NA
V gene: TRBV25-1
D gene: NA

CDR3 DNA: TGTGCCAGCAGCGTAATAGCGGGAGGGGAGACCCAGTACTTC
CDR3 protein: CASSVIAGGETQYF
J gene: TRBJ2-5
clone size: once
V gene: TRBV9
D gene: TRBD2

CDR3 DNA: TGTGCCAGCAGCCACCAGAGGTACGAGCAGTACTTC
CDR3 protein: CASSHQRYEQYF
J gene: TRBJ2-7
clone size: NA
V gene: TRBV28
D gene: NA

CDR3 DNA: TGTGCCAGTAGTATGGGAATACAGGGAAGAAGTCAGCCCCAGCATTTT
CDR3 protein: CASSMGIQGRSQPQHF
J gene: TRBJ1-5
clone size: NA
V gene: TRBV19
D gene: NA

CDR3 DNA: TGTGCCATCAGTACCGTTCCAACAGGGGACAATCAGCCCCAGCATTTT
CDR3 protein: CAISTVPTGDNQPQHF
J gene: TRBJ1-5
clone size: NA
V gene: TRBV10-3
D gene: TRBD1

CDR3 DNA: TGTGCCAGCAGCTCGGCGGGTCGGACTGAAGCTTTCTTT
CDR3 protein: CASSSAGRTEAFF
J gene: TRBJ1-1
clone size: NA
V gene: TRBV7-9
D gene: NA

CDR3 DNA: TGTGCCAGCAGCCTCGCCGGGACAGGCGGTGAAAAACTGTTTTTT
CDR3 protein: CASSLAGTGGEKLFF
J gene: TRBJ1-4
clone size: NA
V gene: TRBV4-2
D gene: TRBD1

CDR3 DNA: TGTGCCAGTACCCCCGGGGGTAGCGGGGGGGTCCGTCGGCCCTACAATGAGCAGTTCTTC
CDR3 protein: CASTPGGSGGVRRPYNEQFF
J gene: TRBJ2-1
clone size: NA
V gene: TRBV19
D gene: TRBD2

CDR3 DNA: TGTGCCAGTAGTGTGGGCATGAACACTGAAGCTTTCTTT
CDR3 protein: CASSVGMNTEAFF
J gene: TRBJ1-1
clone size: NA
V gene: TRBV19
D gene: NA

CDR3 DNA: TGCGCCAGCAGTCGCAGGGCGAATTGGTGCACTGAAGCTTTCTTT
CDR3 protein: CASSRRANWCTEAFF
J gene: TRBJ1-1
clone size: NA
V gene: TRBV23-1
D gene: NA

CDR3 DNA: TGTGCCAGCTCACCAAGAGGAGGGTCCTCCACAGATACGCAGTATTTT
CDR3 protein: CASSPRGGSSTDTQYF
J gene: TRBJ2-3
clone size: NA
V gene: TRBV18
D gene: NA

CDR3 DNA: TGTGCCAGCAGCCAAGATACGAGCTACGAGCAGTACTTC
CDR3 protein: CASSQDTSYEQYF
J gene: TRBJ2-7
clone size: NA
V gene: TRBV14
D gene: NA

CDR3 DNA: TGTGCCAGCAGACTAGCGGCAGCCAAACCACAAGAGACCCAGTACTTC
CDR3 protein: CASRLAAAKPQETQYF
J gene: TRBJ2-5
clone size: NA
V gene: TRBV2
D gene: TRBD2

CDR3 DNA: TGTGCCAGCAGCGAAGGGGTGTCCTACGAGCAGTACTTC
CDR3 protein: CASSEGVSYEQYF
J gene: TRBJ2-7
clone size: NA
V gene: TRBV11-3
D gene: NA

CDR3 DNA: TGTGCCAGCTCACCAGGGACAGAGGGAAACACCATATATTTT
CDR3 protein: CASSPGTEGNTIYF
J gene: TRBJ1-3
clone size: NA
V gene: TRBV18
D gene: TRBD1

CDR3 DNA: TGTGCCAGCAGTACTACAGGGGAACTTGGCTACACCTTC
CDR3 protein: CASSTTGELGYTF
J gene: TRBJ1-2
clone size: NA
V gene: TRBV28
D gene: TRBD1

CDR3 DNA: TGTGCCAGGAGTTTTAATGGGAGGGAGCAGTTCTTC
CDR3 protein: CARSFNGREQFF
J gene: TRBJ2-1
clone size: NA
V gene: TRBV5-4
D gene: NA

CDR3 DNA: TGTGCCAGCATGGTCCCAGGGGTGGATAAGACCCAGTACTTC
CDR3 protein: CASMVPGVDKTQYF
J gene: TRBJ2-5
clone size: once
V gene: TRBV2
D gene: NA

CDR3 DNA: TGTGCCAGTAGTCAGCGGGAGAGGTCCTACAATGAGCAGTTCTTC
CDR3 protein: CASSQRERSYNEQFF
J gene: TRBJ2-1
clone size: NA
V gene: TRBV19
D gene: TRBD2

CDR3 DNA: TGTGCCAGCAGCTTAGTTGCGGGGACTGAAGCTTTCTTT
CDR3 protein: CASSLVAGTEAFF
J gene: TRBJ1-1
clone size: NA
V gene: TRBV7-2
D gene: NA